Following are 27 T cell receptor beta chains from one sample sequenced in a study of tissue T cells after allogeneic stem cell transplantation. The table came from immunoSEQ multiplex PCR; TCRdb's copy has only in-frame clones and leaves some out. The sample lists some 43,000 clones, just under 95% occurring once. This specimen was blood, taken before transplantation. The receptors stem from a woman aged 35-75 years who later had graft-versus-host disease after an allogeneic stem cell transplant.

This clone turned up a few times. The gene calls are TRBV6-5 and TRBJ1-4; D is possibly TRBD1 (6 bases). There are 15 residues in the CDR3. Trimming left V 6 bases short and J 3 bases short, with 14 bases between. Germline values: CDR1 MNHEY, CDR2 SVGAGI. The CDR3 region is CASRNQDSPNEKLFF. As DNA, the CDR3 is TGTGCCAGCAGAAACCAGGACAGCCCTAATGAAAAACTGTTTTTT.

The V call is TRBV28, the J call TRBJ2-5, with 9 bases fitting TRBD2. The length of the CDR3 is 13 residues. Germline V gene data show CDR1 as MDHEN and CDR2 as SYDVKM. V lost 6 bases and J lost 7; bases outside the gene matches: 6. CDR3 DNA sequence: TGTGCCAGCAGGCCGGGACTAGCTGGGACCCAGTACTTC. Translating gives CASRPGLAGTQYF.

This clone is a singleton in its sample. The chain couples TRBV11-2 to TRBJ2-7; TRBD1 is a possible D gene (5 bases). V dropped 4 bases and J dropped 0 bases, with 16 bases sitting between them. The germline CDR1 and CDR2 sequences are SGHAT and FQNNGV. The CDR3 consists of 16 residues. The chain's CDR3 is CASSYWTPVSSYEQYF. CDR3 sequence (DNA): TGTGCCAGCAGCTATTGGACACCAGTTAGCTCCTACGAGCAGTACTTC.

The chain joins TRBV5-1 to TRBJ2-3; maybe TRBD2 (6 bases). CDR1 is SGHRS, CDR2 YFSETQ, per germline. Trimming took 1 base from V and 0 from J, leaving 9 bases between them. This CDR3 spans 15 amino acids. The CDR3 reads CASSLTGRSTDTQYF. CDR3 nucleotide sequence: TGCGCCAGCAGCTTGACGGGGAGGAGCACAGATACGCAGTATTTT.

The chain has TRBV11-2 and TRBJ1-1; D might be TRBD1 (6 bases). The V gene lost 4 bases and the J gene lost 4 bases, with 16 bases spanning the gap. Germline loops: CDR1 SGHAT, CDR2 FQNNGV. The CDR3 length is 15 residues. The CDR3 DNA reads as TGTGCCAGCAGCTACACCGGCACAGGGCCCACTGAAGCTTTCTTT. This sequence encodes CASSYTGTGPTEAFF. Full variable domain (rest looked up from reference TRBV11-2 and TRBJ1-1): EAGVAQSPRYKIIEKRQSVAFWCNPISGHATLYWYQQILGQGPKLLIQFQNNGVVDDSQLPKDRFSAERLKGVDSTLKIQPAKLEDSAVYLCASSYTGTGPTEAFFGQGTRLTVV.

This clone was observed once. This chain links TRBV24-1 with TRBJ2-4; D might be TRBD2 (6 bases). CDR1 and CDR2 from the germline V gene are KGHDR and SFDVKD. Trimming took 6 bases from V and 3 from J, leaving 14 bases between them. The CDR3 is made up of 15 amino acids. The CDR3 region is CATSTGGTGKNIQYF. DNA of the CDR3: TGTGCCACCAGTACTGGCGGGACGGGCAAAAACATTCAGTACTTC.

This clone was counted a few times. The chain carries TRBV5-8 and TRBJ2-6; D is undetermined. This CDR3 is 13 amino acids long. The V gene lost 7 bases and the J gene lost 4 bases, with 9 bases spanning the gap. CDR1 and CDR2 from the germline V gene are SGHTS and YDEGEE. The CDR3 DNA follows: TGTGCCAGCGTTTGGTCGGGGGCCAACGTCCTGACTTTC. It codes for CASVWSGANVLTF.

The rearrangement joins TRBV7-9 to TRBJ1-1, with TRBD1 matching 7 bases. This CDR3 contains 14 residues. Germline V gene lookup returns CDR1 SEHNR and CDR2 FQNEAQ (reference sequence). CDR3 nucleotides: TGTGCGACCAAAGGGGGACAGTTGAACACTGAAGCTTTCTTT. This translates into CATKGGQLNTEAFF.

V usage is TRBV2 and J usage is TRBJ2-3; D might be TRBD2 (7 bases). The germline V gene has CDR1 SNHLY and CDR2 FYNNEI. CDR3 size: 14 residues. Trimming took off 5 bases at V and 4 bases at J, with 13 bases between the two ends. The CDR3 loop reads CASSSGKGADTQYF. In DNA, the CDR3 is TGTGCCAGCAGTAGCGGGAAGGGGGCAGATACGCAGTATTTT.

Written as DNA, the CDR3 is TGCAGTGCTAGAGGGGTTGGAGGCTACACCTTC. It specifies CSARGVGGYTF. The chain links TRBV20-1 to TRBJ1-2; D gene uncertain. This CDR3 has 11 residues. V gave up 1 base and J gave up 8 bases, with 8 bases separating them. Germline loops: CDR1 DFQATT, CDR2 SNEGSKA (reference sequence).

This clone was counted only a few times. The rearrangement links TRBV15 to TRBJ1-5; D is unclear. The germline CDR1 and CDR2 sequences are LNHNV and YYDKDF (reference sequence). Trimming removed 2 bases at V and 1 base at J, with 6 bases between. This CDR3 contains 14 residues. The CDR3 loop reads CATSRRPSNQPQHF. CDR3 DNA: TGTGCCACCAGCAGAAGACCGAGCAATCAGCCCCAGCATTTT. Filled out from reference TRBV15 and TRBJ1-5, the complete variable domain reads DAMVIQNPRYQVTQFGKPVTLSCSQTLNHNVMYWYQQKSSQAPKLLFHYYDKDFNNEADTPDNFQSRRPNTSFCFLDIRSPGLGDTAMYLCATSRRPSNQPQHFGDGTRLSIL.

This chain uses TRBV27 with TRBJ2-3; 7 bases fit TRBD1. CDR3 length equals 13 residues. The V and J ends lost 8 bases and 2 bases, in that order; junction bases with no gene match: 4. Looked up from germline, CDR1 is MNHEY and CDR2 is SMNVEV (reference sequence). DNA of the CDR3: TGTGCCAGCGGACAGGTGAACACAGATACGCAGTATTTT. Its translation is CASGQVNTDTQYF.

V usage is TRBV19 and J usage is TRBJ2-7; TRBD2 agrees at 8 bases. With 1 base clipped from V and 3 bases from J, the junction kept 2 bases outside the gene matches. Germline loops: CDR1 LNHDA, CDR2 SQIVND (reference sequence). CDR3 length: 14 residues. CDR3 sequence reads: CASSIGLANYEQYF. CDR3 nucleotides: TGTGCCAGTAGTATAGGACTAGCGAACTACGAGCAGTACTTC.

The gene calls are TRBV7-9 and TRBJ2-7, with 7 bases that match TRBD1. Looked up from germline, CDR1 is SEHNR and CDR2 is FQNEAQ (reference sequence). Losses at the gene ends were 4 bases for V and 5 bases for J; bases not matched to a gene: 14. CDR3 length equals 16 residues. The CDR3 protein is CASSSTQTGWVNEQYF. The CDR3 bases are TGTGCCAGCAGCTCAACCCAGACAGGGTGGGTTAACGAGCAGTACTTC. The variable domain in full, completed from reference TRBV7-9 and TRBJ2-7, reads DTGVSQNPRHKITKRGQNVTFRCDPISEHNRLYWYRQTLGQGPEFLTYFQNEAQLEKSRLLSDRFSAERPKGSFSTLEIQRTEQGDSAMYLCASSSTQTGWVNEQYFGPGTRLTVT.

The DNA of the CDR3 is TGTGCCAGTAGTATGGCTAAACAGCCCCAGCATTTT. This codes for CASSMAKQPQHF. This chain joins TRBV19 and TRBJ1-5; D is ambiguous. V lost 3 bases and J lost 7, with 7 bases in between. CDR1 and CDR2 (germline): LNHDA, SQIVND (reference sequence). The CDR3 has 12 amino acids.

The chain links TRBV6-2 or TRBV6-3 to TRBJ1-1, with TRBD1 as a possible D gene (5 bases). The V and J ends lost 2 bases and 5 bases respectively, with 9 bases between them. The CDR3 length is 13 residues. Looked up from germline, CDR1 is MNHEY and CDR2 is SVGEGT. CDR3 bases: TGTGCCAGCAGTTACGAGGGGTGGACTGAAGCTTTCTTT. Translation: CASSYEGWTEAFF.

The V call is TRBV9, the J call TRBJ1-4; TRBD1 agrees at 7 bases. This CDR3 comprises 15 residues. The germline CDR1 and CDR2 sequences are SGDLS and YYNGEE. V dropped 4 bases and J dropped 6; count of bases not matched to a gene: 9. CDR3 nucleotides: TGTGCCAGCAGCCTTCGTCAGGGGGTGGATGAAAAACTGTTTTTT. This sequence encodes CASSLRQGVDEKLFF.

This chain uses TRBV2 with TRBJ2-7, with 16 bases aligning to TRBD2. V was pared by 6 bases and J by 9 bases, with 8 bases of the junction left unmatched. In germline, CDR1 is SNHLY, CDR2 FYNNEI. There are 15 residues in the CDR3. The CDR3 nucleotides are TGTGCCAGCAGGGGACTAGCGGGAGGGTACGTCGGGCAGTACTTC. Encoded protein: CASRGLAGGYVGQYF.

The CDR3 DNA reads TGTGCCAGCAGCTTAACTTTACTCCTAAATGAGCAGTTCTTC. Translation gives CASSLTLLLNEQFF. The chain joins TRBV11-2 to TRBJ2-1, with D uncertain. The CDR3 is made up of 14 amino acids. The V end lost 2 bases, the J end lost 7 bases, and 12 bases lay between the germline ends. The germline V gene encodes CDR1 SGHAT and CDR2 FQNNGV.

The chain is built from TRBV4-3 and TRBJ1-2, with D tentatively TRBD1 (6 bases). V was clipped by 0 bases and J by 6 bases, with 23 bases between them. This CDR3 has 18 amino acids. Per the germline V gene, CDR1 is LGHNA and CDR2 is YSLEER. The CDR3: CASSQEGHRTGNFDGYTF. DNA of the CDR3: TGCGCCAGCAGCCAAGAAGGTCATCGAACAGGGAATTTCGATGGCTACACCTTC.

V and J are TRBV10-2 and TRBJ2-7; D ambiguous. V lost 6 bases and J lost 6, with 15 bases in between. The CDR3 runs to 13 residues. From germline, CDR1 is WSHSY and CDR2 SAAADI. CDR3 in DNA: TGCGCCAGCAGCCAGCAGGAATCGGGCGAGCAGTACTTC. It translates to CASSQQESGEQYF.

The genes are TRBV30 and TRBJ2-3, with TRBD2 matching 11 bases. V lost 1 base and J lost 5; bases outside the gene matches: 8. This CDR3 is built from 16 residues. Germline-derived CDR1 and CDR2 are GTSNPN and SVGIG (reference sequence). The CDR3 region has the DNA TGTGCCTGGAGTGGTGCGCTAGCGGGAGGAGGAGATACGCAGTATTTT. Translation: CAWSGALAGGGDTQYF.

The rearrangement links TRBV7-9 to TRBJ2-3, with D unresolved. Germline CDR1 reads SEHNR; CDR2 reads FQNEAQ (reference sequence). V was cut by 0 bases and J by 5 bases, with 0 bases left in between. The CDR3 extends over 11 amino acids. DNA for the CDR3: TGTGCCAGCAGCTTAGCAGATACGCAGTATTTT. Translated: CASSLADTQYF. Full variable domain (rest looked up from reference TRBV7-9 and TRBJ2-3): DTGVSQNPRHKITKRGQNVTFRCDPISEHNRLYWYRQTLGQGPEFLTYFQNEAQLEKSRLLSDRFSAERPKGSFSTLEIQRTEQGDSAMYLCASSLADTQYFGPGTRLTVL.

The gene calls are TRBV24-1 and TRBJ2-2, with TRBD2 as a possible D gene (5 bases). CDR3 length: 13 amino acids. The germline V gene encodes CDR1 KGHDR and CDR2 SFDVKD. V gave up 3 bases and J gave up 9 bases, with 10 bases separating them. The CDR3 DNA reads as TGTGCCACCAGTGATCCACTAGGACGGGAGCTGTTTTTT. Its translation: CATSDPLGRELFF.

The chain has TRBV21-1 and TRBJ1-6; no DNA check was done on the table's D call, TRBD1. TRBV21-1 is described as a pseudogene. CDR3 size: 15 residues. The CDR3 coding sequence is TGTGCCAGCAGCAAAGTAACAGGCCCTAATTCACCCCTCCACTTT. Translation gives CASSKVTGPNSPLHF.

The rearrangement links TRBV27 to TRBJ2-4; 8 nucleotides agree with TRBD1. The V segment lost 6 bases and the J segment 3 bases; nucleotides outside the gene matches: 7. The CDR3 runs 15 residues. Germline V CDR1 and CDR2: MNHEY, SMNVEV (reference sequence). The CDR3 loop is CASSLTGAGKNIQYF. DNA of the CDR3: TGTGCCAGCAGCTTGACAGGGGCGGGCAAAAACATTCAGTACTTC.

The V call is TRBV7-9, the J call TRBJ2-3; D might be TRBD2 (6 bases). CDR1 SEHNR and CDR2 FQNEAQ come from the germline V gene (reference sequence). Trimming left V 2 bases short and J 4 bases short, with 13 bases between. The CDR3 is 15 amino acids. The CDR3 sequence is CASSLPAGGADTQYF. The CDR3 nucleotides are TGTGCCAGCAGCTTACCCGCCGGGGGAGCAGATACGCAGTATTTT. Supplemented by reference TRBV7-9 and TRBJ2-3, the full variable domain reads DTGVSQNPRHKITKRGQNVTFRCDPISEHNRLYWYRQTLGQGPEFLTYFQNEAQLEKSRLLSDRFSAERPKGSFSTLEIQRTEQGDSAMYLCASSLPAGGADTQYFGPGTRLTVL.